This T cell receptor (beta chain) comes out of a study of T cell changes during pregnancy in multiple sclerosis. The CDR3 has 15 residues. Germline V lookup: CDR1 SGHDN, CDR2 FVKESK. V shed 1 base and J shed 2 bases, with 12 bases lying between them. Data came from immunoSEQ multiplex PCR; TCRdb stores just in-frame clones and leaves some out. The repertoire holds 50,000 to 70,000 clones, with about nine tenths as singletons. V is TRBV14 and J is TRBJ2-7; a possible D gene is TRBD2 (5 bases). The origin of this receptor is a female donor in good health, enrolled as a control in a pregnancy study. Sample: peripheral blood, taken in the third trimester of pregnancy. The CDR3 sequence: CASSQGFGKAYEQYF. The CDR3 coding sequence is TGTGCCAGCAGCCAAGGATTCGGGAAAGCCTACGAGCAGTACTTC.